The present TCR beta chain was sequenced within a study of tumour-infiltrating T cells in Burkitt lymphoma. On the study more broadly: Overall and progression-free survival were predicted by productive clonality.

This CDR3 has 14 residues. From germline, CDR1 is LNHNV and CDR2 YYDKDF (reference sequence). Trimming left V 5 bases short and J 4 bases short, with 15 bases between. Sequenced by immunoSEQ multiplex PCR; TCRdb stores in-frame clones only, minus some. The sample includes some 13,000 clones, roughly 74% of them seen just once. J is TRBJ2-7 and V is TRBV15; D is perhaps TRBD1 or TRBD2 (5 bases each). Input material: tumor tissue. This clonotype was sampled from a human donor with diffuse large B-cell lymphoma. For the CDR3, the DNA is TGTGCCACCAGCGACGGATCCGGGACGTACGAGCAGTACGTC. Translating gives CATSDGSGTYEQYV.